The 28 T cell receptor beta chains below come from one sample, sequenced in a study of shared clonotypes between healthy human individuals. The data were produced by immunoSEQ multiplex PCR, yet TCRdb's version contains in-frame clones alone and is incomplete. The table lists 2 million to 2.5 million clones, around 90% of them singletons. The sequencing input was naive CD4+ T cells from PBMCs. The subset here: CD45RA+ positively selected. These receptors originate from a man younger than 30 in good health. Some clones in this sample may be carry-over from other donors' samples.

The gene calls are TRBV25-1 and TRBJ2-6; 12 bases map to TRBD2. The CDR3 extends over 17 amino acids. The germline V gene encodes CDR1 MGHDK and CDR2 SYGVNS. Germline trimming cut 4 bases from V and 0 bases from J; bases unmatched to any gene: 1. Here the CDR3 reads CASSGTSGTSGANVLTF. The CDR3 coding sequence is TGTGCCAGCAGTGGGACTAGCGGGACCTCTGGGGCCAACGTCCTGACTTTC.

The chain carries TRBV28 and TRBJ1-2; D remains unclear. Germline CDR1 is MDHEN and CDR2 is SYDVKM. With 6 bases removed from V and 2 bases from J, the gap between germline ends came to 7 bases. The CDR3 loop spans 12 amino acids. Here the CDR3 DNA reads TGTGCCAGCAGCCAGGAGAACTATGGCTACACCTTC. It translates to CASSQENYGYTF.

Remarks on this clone: In the same sample, other DNA sequences code for this CDR3. The chain links TRBV2 to TRBJ2-1; no firm D call. There are 11 residues in the CDR3. Germline V CDR1 and CDR2: SNHLY, FYNNEI. V was shortened by 8 bases and J by 6 bases, with 8 bases between the two germline ends. CDR3 sequence: CASSEINEQFF. DNA of the CDR3: TGTGCCAGCTCGGAAATCAATGAGCAGTTCTTC.

The rearrangement uses TRBV5-1 and TRBJ2-3; the match to TRBD2 covers 7 bases. CDR1 is SGHRS and CDR2 is YFSETQ in the germline V gene. V was pared by 3 bases and J by 4 bases, with 11 bases of the junction left unmatched. The CDR3 has 16 residues. CDR3 loop: CASSWPYAGAPDTQYF. The CDR3, as DNA: TGCGCCAGCAGCTGGCCCTATGCGGGAGCTCCAGATACGCAGTATTTT.

The chain carries TRBV5-8 and TRBJ2-5; 8 bases fit TRBD2. V was pared by 2 bases and J by 2 bases, with 8 bases of the junction left unmatched. CDR1 is SGHTS and CDR2 is YDEGEE in the germline V gene. The CDR3 has 16 amino acids. Written as DNA, the CDR3 is TGTGCCAGCAGCTTTGGGCTAGCGGGCGAACAAGAGACCCAGTACTTC. This encodes CASSFGLAGEQETQYF.

The chain employs TRBV5-1 and TRBJ2-3, with D hard to call. The length of the CDR3 is 12 residues. Trimming removed 5 bases at V and 2 bases at J, with 6 bases between. Germline CDR1 is SGHRS and CDR2 is YFSETQ. In DNA form, the CDR3 reads TGCGCCAGCAGACCTAACACAGATACGCAGTATTTT. Translation gives CASRPNTDTQYF. The full variable domain, completed using reference TRBV5-1 and TRBJ2-3, is KAGVTQTPRYLIKTRGQQVTLSCSPISGHRSVSWYQQTPGQGLQFLFEYFSETQRNKGNFPGRFSGRQFSNSRSEMNVSTLELGDSALYLCASRPNTDTQYFGPGTRLTVL.

The rearrangement links TRBV7-3 to TRBJ2-2, with 8 bases lining up with TRBD1. The germline V gene encodes CDR1 SGHTA and CDR2 FQGTGA. This CDR3 has 15 residues. J was trimmed by 7 bases and V by 3 bases; bases with no gene match: 7. The CDR3 protein is CASSFGRGRGGELFF. CDR3 nucleotides: TGTGCCAGCAGCTTTGGCAGGGGGCGAGGCGGGGAGCTGTTTTTT.

The V gene is TRBV28, the J gene TRBJ2-1; 9 bases are a match to TRBD1. This CDR3 region has 16 residues. Per the germline V gene, CDR1 is MDHEN and CDR2 is SYDVKM. With V trimmed by 5 bases and J by 6 bases, 11 bases remained unmatched. Written as DNA, the CDR3 is TGTGCCAGCAGTCCTACCGGGACAGGGAGGTTCAATGAGCAGTTCTTC. This gives the protein CASSPTGTGRFNEQFF.

The rearrangement links TRBV4-1 to TRBJ2-1; unclear D gene. V lost 2 bases and J lost 0, with 11 bases in between. This CDR3 comprises 16 residues. Per the germline V gene, CDR1 is MGHRA and CDR2 is YSYEKL. The CDR3 loop reads CASSQPPPSSYNEQFF. Here the CDR3 DNA reads TGCGCCAGCAGCCAACCCCCTCCGAGCTCCTACAATGAGCAGTTCTTC.

The chain is built from TRBV11-2 and TRBJ2-1, with TRBD2 identical over 12 bases. There are 15 residues in the CDR3. Germline-derived CDR1 and CDR2 are SGHAT and FQNNGV. V shed 8 bases and J 6 bases; nucleotides not matched to a gene: 8. Written as DNA, the CDR3 is TGTGCCAGCGGACCCGCGGGACTAGCGGGCAATGAGCAGTTCTTC. Encoded protein: CASGPAGLAGNEQFF.

This chain connects TRBV4-2 to TRBJ1-2; D gene ambiguous. Germline-derived CDR1 and CDR2 are LGHNA and YNFKEQ. Trimming removed 0 bases from V and 4 bases from J, with 18 bases in between. The CDR3 contains 17 residues. CDR3 DNA sequence: TGTGCCAGCAGCCAAGATGTTTCAAGGGCTGCTGGCTATGGCTACACCTTC. Translated, it gives CASSQDVSRAAGYGYTF.

The chain uses TRBV19 and TRBJ1-1, with 9 positions matching TRBD1. Looked up from germline, CDR1 is LNHDA and CDR2 is SQIVND (reference sequence). The CDR3 consists of 16 residues. Losses at the gene ends were 9 bases for V and 1 base for J; bases not matched to a gene: 12. This chain's CDR3 is CASLMDRGGGNTEAFF. CDR3 nucleotides: TGTGCCAGCCTAATGGACAGGGGAGGTGGGAACACTGAAGCTTTCTTT.

Concerning this clone: This specimen includes other DNA sequences encoding the same CDR3. This chain links TRBV9 with TRBJ1-2, with D unclear. Germline values: CDR1 SGDLS, CDR2 YYNGEE. Trimming left V 2 bases short and J 2 bases short, with 7 bases between. CDR3 length: 13 residues. As DNA, the CDR3 is TGTGCCAGCAGCGTCCGGGGAAACTATGGCTACACCTTC. Translating gives CASSVRGNYGYTF.

The CDR3 loop is CASSPGLAGASTDTQYF. CDR3 in DNA: TGCGCCAGCAGCCCGGGACTAGCGGGAGCTTCTACAGATACGCAGTATTTT. The chain links TRBV5-1 to TRBJ2-3; 14 bases match TRBD2. The ends lost 4 bases at V and 3 bases at J; junction bases unmatched: 7. In germline, CDR1 is SGHRS, CDR2 YFSETQ. This CDR3 region has 17 residues.

The V and J genes are TRBV5-4 and TRBJ2-6; possible D gene TRBD1, 6 bases. The germline V and J ends were trimmed by 4 bases and 3 bases, with 11 bases remaining between them. The CDR3 consists of 15 residues. The V gene's germline CDR1 is SGHNT and CDR2 YYREEE (reference sequence). The CDR3 spells CASSQQGLGANVLTF. The CDR3, as DNA: TGTGCCAGCAGCCAACAGGGTCTTGGGGCCAACGTCCTGACTTTC.

This chain uses TRBV7-9 with TRBJ2-1; 9 nucleotides agree with TRBD1. CDR1 SEHNR and CDR2 FQNEAQ come from the germline V gene (reference sequence). Losses at the gene ends were 4 bases for V and 13 bases for J; bases not matched to a gene: 14. There are 15 residues in the CDR3. Written as DNA, the CDR3 is TGTGCCAGCAGCTCTATCGGGGGACAGGGACCAACCCAGTTCTTC. Protein: CASSSIGGQGPTQFF.

J is TRBJ2-2 and V is TRBV11-2; perhaps TRBD2 as D (5 bases). There are 16 residues in the CDR3. Germline lookup yields CDR1 SGHAT and CDR2 FQNNGV. The ends were cut back, 1 base at V and 1 base at J, with 10 bases in the middle. Here the CDR3 reads CASSLALGRNTGELFF. CDR3 in DNA: TGTGCCAGCAGCTTAGCACTAGGGAGGAACACCGGGGAGCTGTTTTTT.

The rearrangement joins TRBV29-1 to TRBJ1-5; no reliable D call. This CDR3 is built from 12 residues. The V end was cut by 7 bases, the J end by 5 bases, with 12 bases between. In germline, CDR1 is SQVTM, CDR2 ANQGSEA. The CDR3 bases are TGCAGCGCCAGCGGGTGGGATCAGCCCCAGCATTTT. It specifies CSASGWDQPQHF.

J is TRBJ2-2 and V is TRBV12-5; TRBD2 might be the D (6 bases). The CDR3 is 16 residues long. Germline V CDR1 and CDR2: LGHNT, FRNRAP. Between the trimmed V and J ends, which lost 2 bases and 6 bases, there was a span of 16 bases. The CDR3 nucleotides are TGTGCTAGTGGTTTGTTCCACGGGGGTGGGGCCGGGGAGCTGTTTTTT. The encoded protein is CASGLFHGGGAGELFF.

This clone is a singleton in its sample. The chain carries TRBV7-9 and TRBJ2-1; D remains unclear. The V end lost 4 bases, the J end lost 0 bases, and 13 bases lay between the germline ends. Germline-derived CDR1 and CDR2 are SEHNR and FQNEAQ (reference sequence). This CDR3 is built from 16 residues. CDR3 loop: CASSYSTPSSYNEQFF. Here the CDR3 DNA reads TGTGCCAGCAGCTATTCGACTCCCAGCTCCTACAATGAGCAGTTCTTC.

CDR3 bases: TGTGCCAGCAGTTTATCCCCGGGACAGTCAACTAATGAAAAACTGTTTTTT. This sequence encodes CASSLSPGQSTNEKLFF. The V call is TRBV27, the J call TRBJ1-4; 7 bases match TRBD1. Germline V CDR1 and CDR2: MNHEY, SMNVEV (reference sequence). V was pared by 0 bases and J by 0 bases, with 4 bases of the junction left unmatched. The CDR3 is made up of 17 amino acids.

V is TRBV10-3 and J is TRBJ1-1; 8 bases align to TRBD1. This CDR3 spans 14 amino acids. The J segment lost 0 bases and the V segment lost 6 bases, leaving 3 bases of the junction unmatched. The germline V gene encodes CDR1 ENHRY and CDR2 SYGVKD. Written as DNA, the CDR3 is TGTGCCATCAGGGACAGGGCCATGAACACTGAAGCTTTCTTT. Its protein product is CAIRDRAMNTEAFF.

The rearrangement uses TRBV2 and TRBJ2-3, with 12 bases matching TRBD2. CDR3 length: 18 residues. Germline V CDR1 and CDR2: SNHLY, FYNNEI. Unmatched junction bases numbered 13, after V lost 4 bases and J lost 5 bases. In nucleotides, the CDR3 is TGTGCCAGCAGTGGGCTAGCGGGAGGGAACCACGGGGTAGATACGCAGTATTTT. Its protein is CASSGLAGGNHGVDTQYF.

As concerns this clone: Other DNA sequences from this sample encode an identical CDR3 as well. The genes are TRBV5-1 and TRBJ2-7; D is unresolved. There are 13 residues in the CDR3. Germline CDR1 is SGHRS and CDR2 is YFSETQ. V lost 1 base, J lost 0 bases, and 5 bases lay in between. The CDR3 region is CASSLMGSYEQYF. In nucleotides, the CDR3 is TGCGCCAGCAGCTTGATGGGCTCCTACGAGCAGTACTTC.

The chain couples TRBV18 to TRBJ2-2, with D tentatively TRBD1 (6 bases). V lost 6 bases, J lost 0 bases, and 20 bases lay in between. From germline, CDR1 is KGHSH and CDR2 LQKENI. CDR3 length: 18 amino acids. The CDR3 spells CASSPGQIGISNTGELFF. The CDR3 DNA is TGTGCCAGCTCCCCAGGACAGATAGGAATTTCGAACACCGGGGAGCTGTTTTTT.

This chain uses TRBV29-1 with TRBJ2-7, with a tentative D call TRBD1 (6 bases). Germline CDR1 SQVTM, CDR2 ANQGSEA. Trimming took off 7 bases at V and 4 bases at J, with 11 bases between the two ends. The CDR3 covers 11 residues. In nucleotides, the CDR3 is TGCAGCGGGTCGACAGGTTACGAGCAGTACTTC. Encoded protein: CSGSTGYEQYF.

With regard to this clone: Other DNA sequences in the same sample also yield this CDR3. The J gene is TRBJ1-1, the V gene TRBV6-5; TRBD1 agrees at 9 bases. Germline CDR1 reads MNHEY; CDR2 reads SVGAGI. CDR3 length: 13 residues. V was clipped by 6 bases and J by 4 bases; unmatched bases: 3. The CDR3 loop reads CASRGQGGTEAFF. CDR3 sequence (DNA): TGTGCCAGCAGGGGACAGGGAGGCACTGAAGCTTTCTTT.

The gene calls are TRBV4-2 and TRBJ2-1; perhaps D is TRBD1 or TRBD2 (6 bases each). The CDR3 is 15 amino acids. Germline CDR1 reads LGHNA; CDR2 reads YNFKEQ. Trimming stripped 4 bases from V and 5 bases from J, with 15 bases between. CDR3 sequence: CASSRGTGTDNEQFF. CDR3 bases: TGTGCCAGCAGCCGGGGAACAGGGACTGACAATGAGCAGTTCTTC.